The 20 T cell receptor beta chains listed next were all sequenced from one sample in a study of blood T cell repertoires in COVID-19. Clones were sequenced by immunoSEQ multiplex PCR, and TCRdb holds only the in-frame ones, with some missing. The sample yields 150,000 to 200,000 clones, around nine tenths seen once. Sequencing input: peripheral blood. All receptors derive from a man between 65 and 79 years old with active or convalescent COVID-19.

This chain joins TRBV7-9 and TRBJ2-1; 13 positions match TRBD2. In germline, CDR1 is SEHNR, CDR2 FQNEAQ (reference sequence). With V trimmed by 4 bases and J by 8 bases, 5 bases remained unmatched. The CDR3 loop spans 15 amino acids. CDR3: CASSSTSGRGDEQFF. The CDR3 nucleotides read TGTGCCAGCAGCTCCACTAGCGGGAGGGGGGATGAGCAGTTCTTC.

J is TRBJ2-7 and V is TRBV5-1, with 8 bases aligning to TRBD1. The CDR3 is 13 residues long. Germline trimming cut 0 bases from V and 6 bases from J; bases unmatched to any gene: 2. Germline CDR1 SGHRS, CDR2 YFSETQ. The CDR3 bases are TGCGCCAGCAGCTTGGCCACAGGGGGCGAGCAGTACTTC. Translated, it gives CASSLATGGEQYF.

This chain connects TRBV5-1 to TRBJ2-1, with a possible D match to TRBD1 (5 bases). The CDR3 is made up of 13 amino acids. V lost 2 bases to trimming and J lost 6 bases, with 9 bases between them. Germline V gene sequence: CDR1 SGHRS, CDR2 YFSETQ. The CDR3 nucleotides are TGCGCCAGCAGCTTTCAGGGTAGCAATGAGCAGTTCTTC. It codes for CASSFQGSNEQFF.

The genes are TRBV7-8 and TRBJ2-7; TRBD2 matches 9 bases. The CDR3 consists of 17 residues. Germline trimming cut 5 bases from V and 2 bases from J; bases unmatched to any gene: 13. Germline V gene data show CDR1 as SGHVS and CDR2 as FQNEAQ. The CDR3 DNA is TGTGCCAGCAGCCCAAACCCGGGCGGGAGGGGTACCTACGAGCAGTACTTC. It encodes CASSPNPGGRGTYEQYF. The entire variable domain, with the rest obtained from reference TRBV7-8 and TRBJ2-7, is as follows: GAGVSQSPRYKVAKRGQDVALRCDPISGHVSLFWYQQALGQGPEFLTYFQNEAQLDKSGLPSDRFFAERPEGSVSTLKIQRTQQEDSAVYLCASSPNPGGRGTYEQYFGPGTRLTVT.

This clone was detected only a few times. CDR3 in DNA: TGTGCCTGGAGCCTAGGACAAGGGGCCACCTTC. It encodes CAWSLGQGATF. The chain employs TRBV30 and TRBJ1-2; D is perhaps TRBD1 (5 bases). This CDR3 comprises 11 residues. Germline V gene data show CDR1 as GTSNPN and CDR2 as SVGIG (reference sequence). Deletions cut 3 bases from V and 13 bases from J, with 15 bases between.

This rearrangement joins TRBV28 to TRBJ2-6; D perhaps matches TRBD1 (5 bases). CDR3 length equals 16 residues. Deletions cut 1 base from V and 0 bases from J, with 7 bases between. Germline CDR1 and CDR2: MDHEN and SYDVKM. The CDR3 DNA reads as TGTGCCAGCAGTTTATTACAGGTCTCTGGGGCCAACGTCCTGACTTTC. Residues: CASSLLQVSGANVLTF.

The chain has TRBV19 and TRBJ2-2; 15 nucleotides line up with TRBD2. V gave up 4 bases and J gave up 7 bases; unmatched junction bases: 13. CDR1 and CDR2 (germline): LNHDA, SQIVND (reference sequence). This CDR3 contains 19 residues. The chain's CDR3 is CASSRPGLAGGTTVGELFF. The DNA of the CDR3 is TGTGCCAGTAGTAGACCGGGACTAGCGGGAGGCACTACAGTCGGGGAGCTGTTTTTT.

This clone occurred once. The rearrangement links TRBV6-2 or TRBV6-3 to TRBJ2-3; the match to TRBD1 covers 10 bases. This CDR3 has 15 amino acids. The germline V gene has CDR1 MNHEY and CDR2 SVGEGT. Trimming cost V 2 bases and J 5 bases; bases outside gene matches: 4. The CDR3 DNA is TGTGCCAGCAGTTACCAGGACAGGGGGATAGATACGCAGTATTTT. This sequence encodes CASSYQDRGIDTQYF.

This clone has only a few counts. The chain has TRBV15 and TRBJ2-7; 8 nucleotides match TRBD2. Trimming cost V 0 bases and J 6 bases; bases outside gene matches: 7. This CDR3 contains 15 residues. Germline V gives CDR1 LNHNV, CDR2 YYDKDF (reference sequence). The CDR3 sequence: CATSRDGRAGAEQYF. The CDR3 nucleotides are TGTGCCACCAGCAGAGACGGGAGGGCCGGGGCCGAGCAGTACTTC.

The gene calls are TRBV28 and TRBJ2-7; D remains ambiguous. This CDR3 has 15 residues. V lost 2 bases and J 0 bases, leaving 11 bases between the germline ends. Germline loops: CDR1 MDHEN, CDR2 SYDVKM. CDR3 residues: CASSLVAVSSYEQYF. Here the CDR3 DNA reads TGTGCCAGCAGTTTAGTTGCTGTCAGCTCCTACGAGCAGTACTTC.

The chain couples TRBV25-1 to TRBJ2-1; 8 bases are a match to TRBD2. CDR3 length: 15 residues. Germline lookup yields CDR1 MGHDK and CDR2 SYGVNS. J lost 7 bases, V lost 5 bases, and 10 bases had no gene match. CDR3 in DNA: TGTGCCAGCAGTTCATTTAGCGGGGCGATAAATGAGCAGTTCTTC. Its translation is CASSSFSGAINEQFF. The full variable domain, completed using reference TRBV25-1 and TRBJ2-1, is EADIYQTPRYLVIGTGKKITLECSQTMGHDKMYWYQQDPGMELHLIHYSYGVNSTEKGDLSSESTVSRIRTEHFPLTLESARPSHTSQYLCASSSFSGAINEQFFGPGTRLTVL.

This chain connects TRBV7-2 to TRBJ2-7, with 7 bases aligning to TRBD1. In germline, CDR1 is SGHTA, CDR2 FQGNSA. Germline trimming cut 2 bases from V and 3 bases from J; bases unmatched to any gene: 7. The CDR3 totals 15 residues. CDR3 bases: TGTGCCAGCAGCTTACACCCGGGACAGTACTACGAGCAGTACTTC. Protein product: CASSLHPGQYYEQYF.

The CDR3 is CASSPPNPYNEQFF. In nucleotides, the CDR3 is TGTGCCAGCTCGCCTCCTAATCCCTACAATGAGCAGTTCTTC. This chain joins TRBV28 and TRBJ2-1; D is undetermined. V lost 8 bases and J 2 bases, leaving 13 bases between the germline ends. This CDR3 is 14 amino acids long. Per the germline V gene, CDR1 is MDHEN and CDR2 is SYDVKM.

This clone was detected only once. This sequence joins TRBV18 and TRBJ2-5, with TRBD1 as a possible D gene (5 bases). Germline assignment: CDR1 KGHSH and CDR2 LQKENI. The CDR3 consists of 14 residues. The V gene lost 0 bases and the J gene lost 8 bases, with 13 bases spanning the gap. The CDR3 sequence: CASSPPAGPGTQYF. CDR3 in DNA: TGTGCCAGCTCACCACCGGCAGGGCCCGGTACCCAGTACTTC.

This clone has just a few counts. The chain is built from TRBV2 and TRBJ2-3, with unresolved D. This CDR3 is 17 amino acids long. From germline, CDR1 is SNHLY and CDR2 FYNNEI. The V and J ends lost 1 base and 0 bases respectively, with 14 bases between them. The DNA for the CDR3 is TGTGCCAGCAGTGAAGTTCTAGAGTGGTCTAGCACAGATACGCAGTATTTT. Translated, it gives CASSEVLEWSSTDTQYF.

In nucleotides, the CDR3 is TGTGCCAGCAGCCCCGGACAGTATAATTCACCCCTCCACTTT. Translating gives CASSPGQYNSPLHF. The V call is TRBV9, the J call TRBJ1-6; perhaps TRBD1 as D (6 bases). The V end lost 4 bases, the J end lost 4 bases, and 9 bases lay between the germline ends. The CDR3 loop spans 14 amino acids. Germline V gene data show CDR1 as SGDLS and CDR2 as YYNGEE.

The CDR3 nucleotides are TGTGCCAGCAGTGAAGCGCTTCTAGCGGGGGCGGGGGAGACCCAGTACTTC. Translation gives CASSEALLAGAGETQYF. The V gene is TRBV2, the J gene TRBJ2-5; TRBD2 aligns across 10 bases. Germline values: CDR1 SNHLY, CDR2 FYNNEI. Germline trimming cut 0 bases from V and 5 bases from J; bases unmatched to any gene: 9. The CDR3 consists of 17 residues.

This clone was counted between two and nine times. CDR3: CASSLETGRGRQPQHF. CDR3 nucleotides: TGTGCCAGCAGCTTAGAGACGGGCAGGGGACGGCAGCCCCAGCATTTT. The chain links TRBV7-2 to TRBJ1-5; D may be TRBD1 (6 bases). The CDR3 length is 16 residues. Germline-derived CDR1 and CDR2 are SGHTA and FQGNSA. V was pared by 1 base and J by 7 bases, with 17 bases between. The entire variable domain, with the rest obtained from reference TRBV7-2 and TRBJ1-5, is as follows: GAGVSQSPSNKVTEKGKDVELRCDPISGHTALYWYRQSLGQGLEFLIYFQGNSAPDKSGLPSDRFSAERTGGSVSTLTIQRTQQEDSAVYLCASSLETGRGRQPQHFGDGTRLSIL.

The chain has TRBV20-1 and TRBJ2-3, with TRBD2 identical over 8 bases. This CDR3 comprises 16 residues. J was trimmed by 1 base and V by 3 bases; bases with no gene match: 9. Looked up from germline, CDR1 is DFQATT and CDR2 is SNEGSKA (reference sequence). This chain's CDR3 is CSASGRLTSGTDTQYF. CDR3 nucleotide sequence: TGCAGTGCTAGTGGCCGTCTGACTAGCGGCACAGATACGCAGTATTTT.

This chain connects TRBV2 to TRBJ2-7, with D maybe TRBD1 (6 bases). Germline-derived CDR1 and CDR2 are SNHLY and FYNNEI. V was shortened by 4 bases and J by 3 bases, with 19 bases between the two germline ends. The CDR3 runs to 16 residues. CDR3: CASSGGLAGNIYEQYF. The CDR3 nucleotides read TGTGCCAGCAGTGGGGGGCTTGCAGGGAATATCTACGAGCAGTACTTC.